These 31 T cell receptor beta chains share one sample of origin, sequenced in a study of blood T cell repertoires in COVID-19 (dated by TCRdb to between 2020 and 2021). The library relied on the immunoSEQ multiplex PCR assay. This is the immuneACCESS table as TCRdb keeps it, with only in-frame sequences that have V and J called. A part of the clones is gone; compared with another copy, unresolved V genes explain less than half, and the rest is unexplained. Here the sample has about 320,000 clones; roughly 85% occur a single time. The ten largest clonotypes hold around 7.8% of the sample. Sequencing was carried out using peripheral blood. Receptors originate from a human donor in a cohort sampled during active COVID-19.

The chain is built from TRBV7-9 and TRBJ2-7, with D uncertain. The V end lost 7 bases, the J end lost 0 bases, and 10 bases lay between the germline ends. The CDR3 sequence is 13 residues long. Germline CDR1 and CDR2: SEHNR and FQNEAQ (reference sequence). The CDR3 region has the DNA TGTGCCAGCATCCCACAGAGCTCCTACGAGCAGTACTTC. Its protein is CASIPQSSYEQYF.

V usage is TRBV6-2 or TRBV6-3 and J usage is TRBJ1-6; 7 nucleotides match TRBD1. The germline CDR1 and CDR2 sequences are MNHEY and SVGEGT. The ends lost 2 bases at V and 0 bases at J; junction bases unmatched: 13. This CDR3 has 20 residues. CDR3 nucleotides: TGTGCCAGCAGTTACCTAAGGACAGGCTTCGCGACCTCCTATAATTCACCCCTCCACTTT. Translated, it gives CASSYLRTGFATSYNSPLHF.

The J gene is TRBJ1-2, the V gene TRBV9; weak D call: TRBD1 (6 bases). The germline CDR1 and CDR2 sequences are SGDLS and YYNGEE. This CDR3 is built from 16 residues. The ends were cut back, 3 bases at V and 3 bases at J, with 18 bases in the middle. CDR3 bases: TGTGCCAGCAGCGAAACCTCCAGGGGTATCTACTATGGCTACACCTTC. Translation gives CASSETSRGIYYGYTF.

The chain employs TRBV27 and TRBJ1-1; possible D gene TRBD1, 5 bases. V lost 0 bases and J 0 bases, leaving 17 bases between the germline ends. The germline V gene has CDR1 MNHEY and CDR2 SMNVEV (reference sequence). The CDR3 runs to 18 residues. Here the CDR3 reads CASSLSGWGVSVNTEAFF. CDR3 coding DNA: TGTGCCAGCAGTTTATCAGGTTGGGGGGTGTCGGTGAACACTGAAGCTTTCTTT.

There are many counts of this clone. The J gene is TRBJ2-7, the V gene TRBV6-5; 9 bases align to TRBD2. J gave up 0 bases and V 5 bases, and 2 bases lay outside the gene matches. CDR1 and CDR2 from the germline V gene are MNHEY and SVGAGI. This CDR3 region has 14 residues. The CDR3: CASSKRGDSYEQYF. The CDR3 region has the DNA TGTGCCAGCAGTAAGCGGGGGGACTCCTACGAGCAGTACTTC.

The chain uses TRBV2 and TRBJ1-4; TRBD1 aligns across 9 bases. V lost 6 bases and J lost 2; bases outside the gene matches: 4. This CDR3 has 15 amino acids. CDR1 and CDR2 (germline): SNHLY, FYNNEI. The CDR3 here is CASRGDRATNEKLFF. The CDR3 DNA sequence: TGTGCCAGCAGGGGGGACAGGGCCACTAATGAAAAACTGTTTTTT.

The rearrangement uses TRBV25-1 and TRBJ2-2; 9 bases align to TRBD1. J gave up 3 bases and V 6 bases, and 11 bases lay outside the gene matches. Germline V gives CDR1 MGHDK, CDR2 SYGVNS. The CDR3 is 17 amino acids. The CDR3: CASSGERDRADTGELFF. In DNA form, the CDR3 reads TGTGCCAGCAGCGGAGAGAGGGACAGGGCGGACACCGGGGAGCTGTTTTTT. The full variable domain, rest sourced from reference TRBV25-1 and TRBJ2-2, is EADIYQTPRYLVIGTGKKITLECSQTMGHDKMYWYQQDPGMELHLIHYSYGVNSTEKGDLSSESTVSRIRTEHFPLTLESARPSHTSQYLCASSGERDRADTGELFFGEGSRLTVL.

In this sample, this clone turned up many times. The J gene is TRBJ1-4, the V gene TRBV7-9; no clear D gene. Germline V gene sequence: CDR1 SEHNR, CDR2 FQNEAQ (reference sequence). CDR3 length equals 15 residues. Trimming took 5 bases from V and 4 from J, leaving 14 bases between them. The CDR3 loop reads CASSPAGRNNEKLFF. The CDR3 nucleotides read TGTGCCAGCAGCCCCGCGGGGAGGAATAATGAAAAACTGTTTTTT.

The chain is built from TRBV15 and TRBJ1-3, with D hard to call. Deletions cut 5 bases from V and 6 bases from J, with 20 bases between. Germline V gives CDR1 LNHNV, CDR2 YYDKDF (reference sequence). This CDR3 spans 16 amino acids. CDR3 coding DNA: TGTGCCACCAGCCCCCAAAAGCGGATGTTCGAAAACACCATATATTTT. Translation: CATSPQKRMFENTIYF.

For the CDR3, the DNA is TGTGCCAGCAGCCAAAAGGGACATTTTGGCGCCGGGGAGCTGTTTTTT. Encoded protein: CASSQKGHFGAGELFF. V is TRBV14 and J is TRBJ2-2; perhaps TRBD1 as D (6 bases). Germline lookup yields CDR1 SGHDN and CDR2 FVKESK. Between the trimmed V and J ends, which lost 2 bases and 6 bases, there was a span of 16 bases. The CDR3 has 16 amino acids.

The CDR3: CASSPQGALAGELFF. The CDR3 DNA reads as TGTGCCAGCTCACCACAGGGGGCGCTTGCCGGGGAGCTGTTTTTT. The rearrangement links TRBV18 to TRBJ2-2; 7 bases line up with TRBD1. CDR3 size: 15 residues. The ends lost 1 base at V and 6 bases at J; junction bases unmatched: 5. The germline V gene has CDR1 KGHSH and CDR2 LQKENI.

This sequence joins TRBV4-1 and TRBJ1-4; TRBD1 might be the D (6 bases). This CDR3 is built from 16 residues. Trimming removed 3 bases from V and 5 bases from J, with 16 bases in between. The germline CDR1 and CDR2 sequences are MGHRA and YSYEKL. CDR3 DNA: TGCGCCAGCAGCCAGCCCACCGGGACACGCAATGAAAAACTGTTTTTT. It specifies CASSQPTGTRNEKLFF.

The genes are TRBV29-1 and TRBJ1-1; 7 bases line up with TRBD1. Trimming took 6 bases from V and 1 from J; bases not matched to a gene: 2. From germline, CDR1 is SQVTM and CDR2 ANQGSEA. The CDR3 covers 12 residues. This chain's CDR3 is CSVRQGNTEAFF. The CDR3 DNA is TGCAGCGTCCGACAGGGGAACACTGAAGCTTTCTTT. The variable domain in full, with the rest retrieved from reference TRBV29-1 and TRBJ1-1, is SAVISQKPSRDICQRGTSLTIQCQVDSQVTMMFWYRQQPGQSLTLIATANQGSEATYESGFVIDKFPISRPNLTFSTLTVSNMSPEDSSIYLCSVRQGNTEAFFGQGTRLTVV.

The chain joins TRBV11-1 to TRBJ2-1; D gene unclear. The CDR3 covers 12 residues. The germline V gene encodes CDR1 SGHAT and CDR2 FQDESV (reference sequence). The V gene lost 1 base and the J gene lost 10 bases, with 8 bases spanning the gap. The chain's CDR3 is CASSLVRPEQFF. The CDR3 coding sequence is TGTGCCAGCAGCTTAGTGCGCCCAGAGCAGTTCTTC.

V gene TRBV5-1 combines with J gene TRBJ2-7, with 8 bases fitting TRBD1. The V and J ends lost 2 bases and 0 bases, in that order; junction bases with no gene match: 10. This CDR3 is 17 amino acids long. From germline, CDR1 is SGHRS and CDR2 YFSETQ. The chain's CDR3 is CASSFLWRQGSSYEQYF. The CDR3 DNA sequence: TGCGCCAGCAGCTTTTTATGGCGACAGGGGAGCTCCTACGAGCAGTACTTC.

The rearrangement links TRBV7-9 to TRBJ2-1; TRBD2 matches 10 bases. The CDR3 length is 18 residues. Germline loops: CDR1 SEHNR, CDR2 FQNEAQ (reference sequence). With 4 bases clipped from V and 0 bases from J, the junction kept 9 bases outside the gene matches. As DNA, the CDR3 is TGTGCCAGCAGCTCTAGGCTAGCGGGGGATTACTCCTACAATGAGCAGTTCTTC. It encodes CASSSRLAGDYSYNEQFF.

The chain uses TRBV3-1 (or the pseudogene TRBV3-2) and TRBJ2-3, with D perhaps matching TRBD2 (5 bases). The germline V and J ends were trimmed by 6 bases and 3 bases, with 13 bases remaining between them. Germline V gene lookup returns CDR1 LGHDT and CDR2 YNNKEL (reference sequence). The CDR3 is made up of 14 amino acids. The CDR3 DNA reads TGTGCCAGCAGACATGAGGGCTTTACAGATACGCAGTATTTT. Encoded protein: CASRHEGFTDTQYF.

The J gene is TRBJ2-2, the V gene TRBV12-3 or TRBV12-4; D possibly corresponds to TRBD1 (6 bases). The CDR3 totals 13 residues. V was shortened by 7 bases and J by 7 bases, with 13 bases between the two germline ends. The CDR3 reads CASTPGQIGELFF. The CDR3 nucleotides are TGTGCCAGCACCCCCGGACAGATCGGGGAGCTGTTTTTT.

This clone was recorded a few times. J is TRBJ2-7 and V is TRBV5-1; D not resolved. The CDR3 loop spans 15 amino acids. Trimming stripped 7 bases from V and 0 bases from J, with 17 bases between. Germline V gene lookup returns CDR1 SGHRS and CDR2 YFSETQ. CDR3 nucleotides: TGCGCCAGCCTGGCGGCCCCGGGTCTCTCCTACGAGCAGTACTTC. Its translation: CASLAAPGLSYEQYF.

This clone has a count of ten or more. Other DNA sequences within the sample encode an identical CDR3. The gene calls are TRBV5-1 and TRBJ2-7, with D possibly matching TRBD1 (5 bases). V was clipped by 0 bases and J by 4 bases, with 11 bases between them. The CDR3 is 14 amino acids. Per the germline V gene, CDR1 is SGHRS and CDR2 is YFSETQ. The CDR3 sequence is CASSLGQGRYEQYF. As DNA, the CDR3 is TGCGCCAGCAGCTTGGGCCAGGGTAGGTACGAGCAGTACTTC.

The chain employs TRBV30 and TRBJ1-2, with D perhaps TRBD1 (5 bases). Germline V gene sequence: CDR1 GTSNPN, CDR2 SVGIG (reference sequence). V lost 2 bases and J lost 8, with 18 bases in between. This CDR3 has 14 amino acids. The CDR3 coding sequence is TGTGCCTGGAGTCTCCTTCTTCGTGCAGGGGGCTACACCTTC. Its protein is CAWSLLLRAGGYTF.

This clone was seen only once. This chain joins TRBV9 and TRBJ1-4; possible D gene TRBD1, 6 bases. From germline, CDR1 is SGDLS and CDR2 YYNGEE. The CDR3 covers 15 residues. Trimming stripped 1 base from V and 4 bases from J, with 11 bases between. CDR3 sequence: CASSVLTGFNEKLFF. The CDR3 DNA sequence: TGTGCCAGCAGCGTACTTACAGGGTTTAATGAAAAACTGTTTTTT. Full variable domain (outside the CDR3, taken from reference TRBV9 and TRBJ1-4): DSGVTQTPKHLITATGQRVTLRCSPRSGDLSVYWYQQSLDQGLQFLIQYYNGEERAKGNILERFSAQQFPDLHSELNLSSLELGDSALYFCASSVLTGFNEKLFFGSGTQLSVL.

This chain links TRBV6-5 with TRBJ2-1; 12 nucleotides align to TRBD2. Trimming removed 5 bases from V and 8 bases from J; junction bases left unmatched: 4. Germline V gives CDR1 MNHEY, CDR2 SVGAGI. The CDR3 is 14 amino acids. The CDR3 here is CASSLAGGRDEQFF. CDR3 sequence (DNA): TGTGCCAGCAGTCTAGCGGGGGGGCGCGATGAGCAGTTCTTC.

This clone has just one count. Here the CDR3 DNA reads TGCGCCAGCAGCTTAAACAGGGTTTACAATGAGCAGTTCTTC. It translates to CASSLNRVYNEQFF. The rearrangement joins TRBV5-1 to TRBJ2-1, with a weak D call TRBD1 (6 bases). The V and J ends lost 2 bases and 4 bases respectively, with 10 bases between them. The CDR3 consists of 14 residues. The V gene's germline CDR1 is SGHRS and CDR2 YFSETQ.

The chain couples TRBV24-1 to TRBJ2-7; 7 bases line up with TRBD1. V lost 3 bases, J lost 4 bases, and 8 bases stayed unmatched. This CDR3 has 15 amino acids. From germline, CDR1 is KGHDR and CDR2 SFDVKD. This CDR3 reads CATSDPGQTEYEQYF. CDR3 sequence (DNA): TGTGCCACCAGTGATCCGGGACAGACTGAATACGAGCAGTACTTC.

This chain joins TRBV6-2 or TRBV6-3 and TRBJ2-1; 9 bases are a match to TRBD2. Germline CDR1 is MNHEY and CDR2 is SVGEGT. The CDR3 is 14 amino acids. J lost 9 bases, V lost 3 bases, and 6 bases had no gene match. The CDR3 sequence is CASSYRTSVGEQFF. CDR3 nucleotide sequence: TGTGCCAGCAGTTATCGGACTAGCGTTGGTGAGCAGTTCTTC.

The chain employs TRBV5-6 and TRBJ1-1; D is possibly TRBD1 (6 bases). The CDR3 totals 13 residues. Per germline, CDR1 SGHDT and CDR2 YYEEEE. The V end was cut by 4 bases, the J end by 4 bases, with 11 bases between. DNA of the CDR3: TGTGCCAGCAGCCCCGGACAGTTCACTGAAGCTTTCTTT. It codes for CASSPGQFTEAFF.

The rearrangement links TRBV6-5 to TRBJ2-2, with D perhaps TRBD2 (7 bases). Trimming pared 5 bases from V and 5 bases from J, leaving 15 bases between. The CDR3 is 15 amino acids. Germline V CDR1 and CDR2: MNHEY, SVGAGI. The CDR3 reads CASSTWGGRTGELFF. CDR3 nucleotide sequence: TGTGCCAGCAGTACCTGGGGGGGCAGGACCGGGGAGCTGTTTTTT.

Here the CDR3 reads CASSYTGTGGSRRTDTQYF. The DNA of the CDR3 is TGTGCCAGCAGCTATACCGGGACAGGGGGTTCCAGAAGGACAGATACGCAGTATTTT. The chain links TRBV5-6 to TRBJ2-3; 11 bases line up with TRBD1. Germline V gene lookup returns CDR1 SGHDT and CDR2 YYEEEE. Unmatched junction bases numbered 15, after V lost 3 bases and J lost 3 bases. This CDR3 has 19 residues.

V gene TRBV10-1 combines with J gene TRBJ1-2; D gene unclear. Germline V CDR1 and CDR2: WNHNN, SYGVQD (reference sequence). This CDR3 is built from 13 residues. The V end was cut by 4 bases, the J end by 0 bases, with 6 bases between. Here the CDR3 DNA reads TGCGCCAGCAGTGTTTCAGCTAACTATGGCTACACCTTC. It yields the protein CASSVSANYGYTF.

This chain's CDR3 is CASSPGTSNQPQHF. The CDR3 DNA is TGTGCCAGCAGTCCCGGGACATCTAATCAGCCCCAGCATTTT. V usage is TRBV3-1 (or the pseudogene TRBV3-2) and J usage is TRBJ1-5, with D possibly being TRBD1 (6 bases). V lost 6 bases and J 4 bases, leaving 13 bases between the germline ends. The germline V gene has CDR1 LGHDT and CDR2 YNNKEL (reference sequence). This CDR3 comprises 14 residues.